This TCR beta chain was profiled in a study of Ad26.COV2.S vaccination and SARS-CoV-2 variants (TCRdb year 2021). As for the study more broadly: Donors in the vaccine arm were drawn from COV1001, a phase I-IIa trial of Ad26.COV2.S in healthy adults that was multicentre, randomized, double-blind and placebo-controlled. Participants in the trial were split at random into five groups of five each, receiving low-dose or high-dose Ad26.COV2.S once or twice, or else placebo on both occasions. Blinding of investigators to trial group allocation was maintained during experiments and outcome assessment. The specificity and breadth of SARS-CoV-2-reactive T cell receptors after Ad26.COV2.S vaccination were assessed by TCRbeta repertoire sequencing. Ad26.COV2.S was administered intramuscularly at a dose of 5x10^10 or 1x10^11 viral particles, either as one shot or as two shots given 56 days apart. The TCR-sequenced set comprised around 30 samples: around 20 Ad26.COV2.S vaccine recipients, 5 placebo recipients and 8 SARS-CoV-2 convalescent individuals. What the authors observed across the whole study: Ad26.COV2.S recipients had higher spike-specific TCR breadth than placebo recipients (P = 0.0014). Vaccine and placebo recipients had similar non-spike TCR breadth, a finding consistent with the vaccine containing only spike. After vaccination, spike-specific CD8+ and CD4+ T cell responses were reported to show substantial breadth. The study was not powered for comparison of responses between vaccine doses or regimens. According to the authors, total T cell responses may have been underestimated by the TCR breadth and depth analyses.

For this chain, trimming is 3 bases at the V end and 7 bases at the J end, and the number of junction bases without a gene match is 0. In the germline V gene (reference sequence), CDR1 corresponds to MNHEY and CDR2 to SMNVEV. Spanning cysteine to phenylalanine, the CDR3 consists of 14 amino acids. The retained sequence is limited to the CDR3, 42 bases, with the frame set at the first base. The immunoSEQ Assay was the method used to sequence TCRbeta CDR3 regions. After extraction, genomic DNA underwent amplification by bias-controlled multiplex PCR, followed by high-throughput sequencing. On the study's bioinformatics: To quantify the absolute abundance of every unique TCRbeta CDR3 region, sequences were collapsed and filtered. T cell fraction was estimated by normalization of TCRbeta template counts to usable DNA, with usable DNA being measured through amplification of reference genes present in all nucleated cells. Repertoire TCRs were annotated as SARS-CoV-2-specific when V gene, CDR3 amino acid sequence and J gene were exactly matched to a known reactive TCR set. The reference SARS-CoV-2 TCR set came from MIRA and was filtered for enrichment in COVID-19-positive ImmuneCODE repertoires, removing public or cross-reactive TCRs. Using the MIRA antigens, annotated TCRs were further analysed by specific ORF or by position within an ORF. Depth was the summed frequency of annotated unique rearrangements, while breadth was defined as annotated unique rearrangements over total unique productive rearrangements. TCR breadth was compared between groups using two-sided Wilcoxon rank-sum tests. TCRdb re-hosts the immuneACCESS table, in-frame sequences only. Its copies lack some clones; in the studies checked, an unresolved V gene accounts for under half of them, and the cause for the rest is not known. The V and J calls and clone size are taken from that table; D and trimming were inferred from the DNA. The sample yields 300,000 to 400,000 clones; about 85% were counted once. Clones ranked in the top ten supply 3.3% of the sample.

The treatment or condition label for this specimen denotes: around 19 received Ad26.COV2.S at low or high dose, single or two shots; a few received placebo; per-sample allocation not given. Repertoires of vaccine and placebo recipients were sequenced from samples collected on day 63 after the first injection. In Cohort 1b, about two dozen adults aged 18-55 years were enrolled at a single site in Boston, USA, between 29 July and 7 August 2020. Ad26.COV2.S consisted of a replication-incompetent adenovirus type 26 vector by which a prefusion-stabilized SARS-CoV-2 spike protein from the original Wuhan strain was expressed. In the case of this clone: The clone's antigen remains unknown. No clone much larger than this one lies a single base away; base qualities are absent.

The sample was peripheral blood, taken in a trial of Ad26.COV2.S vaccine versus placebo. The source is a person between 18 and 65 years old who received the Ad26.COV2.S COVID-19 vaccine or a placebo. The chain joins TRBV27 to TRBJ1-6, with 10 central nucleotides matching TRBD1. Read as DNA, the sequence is TGTGCCAGCAGTTTGACAGGGGGCAATTCACCCCTCCACTTT. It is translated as CASSLTGGNSPLHF.